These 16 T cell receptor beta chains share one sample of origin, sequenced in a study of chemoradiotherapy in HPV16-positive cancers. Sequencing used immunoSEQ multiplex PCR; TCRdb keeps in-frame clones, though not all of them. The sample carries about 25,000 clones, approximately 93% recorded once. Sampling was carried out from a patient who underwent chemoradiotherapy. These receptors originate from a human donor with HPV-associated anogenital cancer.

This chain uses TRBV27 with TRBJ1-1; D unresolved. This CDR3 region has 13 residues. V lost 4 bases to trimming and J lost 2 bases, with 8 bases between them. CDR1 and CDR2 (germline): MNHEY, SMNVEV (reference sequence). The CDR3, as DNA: TGTGCCAGCAGTTCCCTACTTAACACTGAAGCTTTCTTT. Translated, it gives CASSSLLNTEAFF.

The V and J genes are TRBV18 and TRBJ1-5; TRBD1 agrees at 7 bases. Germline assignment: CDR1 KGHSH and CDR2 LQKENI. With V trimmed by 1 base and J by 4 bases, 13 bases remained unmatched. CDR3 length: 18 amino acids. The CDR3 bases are TGTGCCAGCTCACCACTACGGACAGGACCCAATATGAATCAGCCCCAGCATTTT. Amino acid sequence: CASSPLRTGPNMNQPQHF.

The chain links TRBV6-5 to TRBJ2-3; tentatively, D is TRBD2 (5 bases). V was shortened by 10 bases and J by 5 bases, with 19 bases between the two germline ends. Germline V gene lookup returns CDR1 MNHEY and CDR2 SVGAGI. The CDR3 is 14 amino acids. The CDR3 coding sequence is TGTGCCACCCGACCCATAGCGCAGAGAGATACGCAGTATTTT. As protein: CATRPIAQRDTQYF.

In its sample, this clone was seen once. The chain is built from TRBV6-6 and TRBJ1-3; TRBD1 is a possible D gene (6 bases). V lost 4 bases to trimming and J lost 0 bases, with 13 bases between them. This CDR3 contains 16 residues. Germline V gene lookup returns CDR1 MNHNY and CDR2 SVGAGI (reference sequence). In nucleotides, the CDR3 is TGTGCCAGCAGTTCCTCCTTGGACAGCTCTGGAAACACCATATATTTT. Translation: CASSSSLDSSGNTIYF.

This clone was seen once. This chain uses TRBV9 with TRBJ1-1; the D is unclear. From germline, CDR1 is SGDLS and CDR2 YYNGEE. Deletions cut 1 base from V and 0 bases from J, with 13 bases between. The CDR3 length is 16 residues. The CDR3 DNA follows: TGTGCCAGCAGCGTAAGTCCTACGGACCTGAACACTGAAGCTTTCTTT. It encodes CASSVSPTDLNTEAFF.

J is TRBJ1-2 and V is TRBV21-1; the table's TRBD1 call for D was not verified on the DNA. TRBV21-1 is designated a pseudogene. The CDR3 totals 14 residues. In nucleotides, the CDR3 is TGTGCCAGCAGCACCGGACAGGGCCAAGGAGGCTACACCTTC. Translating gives CASSTGQGQGGYTF.

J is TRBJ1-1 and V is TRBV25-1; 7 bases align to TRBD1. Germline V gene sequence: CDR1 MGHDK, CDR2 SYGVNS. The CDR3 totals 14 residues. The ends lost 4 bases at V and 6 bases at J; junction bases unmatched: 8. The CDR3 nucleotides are TGTGCCAGCAGTGTTAACAGGGGTGCGGCTGAAGCTTTCTTT. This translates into CASSVNRGAAEAFF.

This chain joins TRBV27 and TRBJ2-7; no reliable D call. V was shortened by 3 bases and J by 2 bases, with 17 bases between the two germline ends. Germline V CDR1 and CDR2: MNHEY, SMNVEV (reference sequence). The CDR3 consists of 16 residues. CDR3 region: CASSFGRQLFAYEQYF. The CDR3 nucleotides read TGTGCCAGCAGTTTCGGGCGGCAGTTGTTTGCCTACGAGCAGTACTTC.

CDR3 nucleotide sequence: TGTGCCAGCAGTGAAGGGGGGCGGGAGACCCAGTACTTC. It yields the protein CASSEGGRETQYF. The V gene is TRBV6-1, the J gene TRBJ2-5, with D possibly being TRBD1 (6 bases). V was pared by 1 base and J by 5 bases, with 8 bases between. CDR1 and CDR2 (germline): MNHNS, SASEGT. The CDR3 totals 13 residues.

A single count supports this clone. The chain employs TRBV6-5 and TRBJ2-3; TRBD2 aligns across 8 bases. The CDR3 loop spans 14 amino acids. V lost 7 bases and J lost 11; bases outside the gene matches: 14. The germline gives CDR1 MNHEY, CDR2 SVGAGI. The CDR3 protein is CASNSGTGGVMQYF. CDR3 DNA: TGTGCCAGCAATTCCGGGACGGGGGGGGTGATGCAGTATTTT.

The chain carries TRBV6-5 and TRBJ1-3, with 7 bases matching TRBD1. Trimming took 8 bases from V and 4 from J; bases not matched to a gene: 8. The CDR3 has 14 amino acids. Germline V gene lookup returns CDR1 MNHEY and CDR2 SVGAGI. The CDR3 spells CASRPLGQGNTIYF. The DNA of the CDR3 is TGTGCCAGCCGACCCCTGGGACAGGGAAACACCATATATTTT.

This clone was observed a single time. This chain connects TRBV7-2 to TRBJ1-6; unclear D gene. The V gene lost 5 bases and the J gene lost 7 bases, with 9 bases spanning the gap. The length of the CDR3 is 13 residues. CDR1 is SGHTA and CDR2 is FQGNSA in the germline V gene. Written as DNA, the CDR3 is TGTGCCAGCAGCACGACCGAGAATTCACCCCTCCACTTT. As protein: CASSTTENSPLHF.

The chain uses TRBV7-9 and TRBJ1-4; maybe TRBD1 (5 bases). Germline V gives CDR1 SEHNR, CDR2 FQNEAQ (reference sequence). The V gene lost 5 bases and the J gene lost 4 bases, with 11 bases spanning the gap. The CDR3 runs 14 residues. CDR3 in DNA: TGTGCCAGCAGCCCCAGGCAGGGTAATGAAAAACTGTTTTTT. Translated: CASSPRQGNEKLFF.

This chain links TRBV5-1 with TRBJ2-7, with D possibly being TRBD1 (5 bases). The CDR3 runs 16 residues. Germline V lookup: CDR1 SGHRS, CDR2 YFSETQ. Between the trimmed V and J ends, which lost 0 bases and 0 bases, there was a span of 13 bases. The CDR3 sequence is CASSLGPGQSSYEQYF. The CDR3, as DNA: TGCGCCAGCAGCTTGGGTCCAGGGCAGAGCTCCTACGAGCAGTACTTC. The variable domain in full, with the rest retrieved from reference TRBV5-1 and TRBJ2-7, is KAGVTQTPRYLIKTRGQQVTLSCSPISGHRSVSWYQQTPGQGLQFLFEYFSETQRNKGNFPGRFSGRQFSNSRSEMNVSTLELGDSALYLCASSLGPGQSSYEQYFGPGTRLTVT.

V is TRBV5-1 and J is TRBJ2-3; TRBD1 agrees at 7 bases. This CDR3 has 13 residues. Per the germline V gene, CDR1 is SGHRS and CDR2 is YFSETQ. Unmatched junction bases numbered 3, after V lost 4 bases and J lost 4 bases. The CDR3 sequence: CASSQDRADTQYF. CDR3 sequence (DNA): TGCGCCAGCAGCCAAGACAGGGCAGATACGCAGTATTTT. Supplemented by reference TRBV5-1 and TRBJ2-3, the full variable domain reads KAGVTQTPRYLIKTRGQQVTLSCSPISGHRSVSWYQQTPGQGLQFLFEYFSETQRNKGNFPGRFSGRQFSNSRSEMNVSTLELGDSALYLCASSQDRADTQYFGPGTRLTVL.

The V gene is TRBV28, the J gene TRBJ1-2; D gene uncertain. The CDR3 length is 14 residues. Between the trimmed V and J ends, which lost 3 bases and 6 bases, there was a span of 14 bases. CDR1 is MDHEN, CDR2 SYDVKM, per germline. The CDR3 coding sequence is TGTGCCAGCAGTTTTATACAGAGCGCAGATGGCTACACCTTC. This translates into CASSFIQSADGYTF.